This record concerns one T cell receptor (beta chain) sequence. These data are taken from a study of T cell repertoires in aging, cancer and after chemotherapy. About the study: Six age groups, ranging from 30 or younger to 70 or older, included the donors.

Peripheral blood genomic DNA, not sorted cells or RNA, was the template. TRB rearrangements spanning V, D and J were amplified using mixed TRB-A/B primers. MiXCR, run by TCRdb on the multiplex PCR reads, gives a single entry per CDR3 protein. The data show about 2,900 distinct CDR3 sequences, approximately 20% seen once. This CDR3 comprises 14 residues. V gave up 4 bases and J gave up 4 bases, with 13 bases separating them. Germline assignment: CDR1 SGHRS and CDR2 YFSETQ. The sample consisted of blood. This TCR was recovered from a human donor with a solid tumor. The chain uses TRBV5-1 and TRBJ2-3; D perhaps matches TRBD2 (6 bases). Here the CDR3 DNA reads TGCGCCAGCAGCGAGGGACTGCTCGCAGATACGCAGTATTTT. Amino acids: CASSEGLLADTQYF.